One sample yielded the 20 T cell receptor beta chains listed below, sequenced in a study of shared clonotypes between healthy human individuals. Only in-frame clones appear in the TCRdb table, and some are missing; sequencing was by immunoSEQ multiplex PCR. The data show some 470,000 clones, 70% to 80% seen once. The specimen sequenced was PBMCs. The receptors were gathered from a woman in her thirties or forties in good health. Some clones in this sample may be carry-over from other donors' samples.

This clone was observed many times. The chain links TRBV5-8 to TRBJ2-3; 16 bases are a match to TRBD2. Per germline, CDR1 SGHTS and CDR2 YDEGEE. V lost 5 bases and J lost 1; bases outside the gene matches: 10. CDR3 size: 19 residues. The CDR3 DNA reads as TGTGCCAGCAGAATCCCCGGGACTAGCGGGAGGGGCGGCACAGATACGCAGTATTTT. Translated, it gives CASRIPGTSGRGGTDTQYF.

Only a few counts were recorded for this clone. The gene calls are TRBV28 and TRBJ1-6, with D unresolved. The CDR3 sequence is 13 residues long. V shed 3 bases and J shed 9 bases, with 9 bases lying between them. CDR1 is MDHEN, CDR2 SYDVKM, per germline. DNA of the CDR3: TGTGCCAGCAGTTTGCGGAACGTTTCACCCCTCCACTTT. It encodes CASSLRNVSPLHF.

V is TRBV9 and J is TRBJ1-1; D might be TRBD1 (5 bases). Looked up from germline, CDR1 is SGDLS and CDR2 is YYNGEE. The CDR3 consists of 15 residues. V lost 4 bases, J lost 4 bases, and 17 bases lay in between. CDR3 amino acids: CASSPGGGVTTEAFF. Written as DNA, the CDR3 is TGTGCCAGCAGCCCCGGTGGGGGGGTAACCACTGAAGCTTTCTTT.

The gene calls are TRBV5-1 and TRBJ2-5; either TRBD1 or TRBD2 may fit D (6 bases each). The CDR3 loop spans 14 amino acids. In germline, CDR1 is SGHRS, CDR2 YFSETQ. V dropped 0 bases and J dropped 5 bases, with 11 bases sitting between them. The CDR3 DNA reads TGCGCCAGCAGCTTGGCGGGGGCGTGGGAGACCCAGTACTTC. Translated, it gives CASSLAGAWETQYF.

Here the CDR3 DNA reads TGTGCCACCGGACAGGGGGACAATGAGCAGTTCTTC. Its protein product is CATGQGDNEQFF. The chain links TRBV6-4 to TRBJ2-1; TRBD1 matches at 10 bases. Germline V gene lookup returns CDR1 MRHNA and CDR2 SNTAGT. V trimming: 10 bases; J trimming: 5 bases; junction bases outside the gene matches: 2. This CDR3 contains 12 residues.

With regard to this clone: Its ends do not fully match the called genes, so a read error is possible. The chain employs TRBV18 and TRBJ2-2; 7 bases map to TRBD1. The CDR3 has 12 amino acids. The germline gives CDR1 KGHSH, CDR2 LQKENI. CDR3 in amino acids: CLTGVNTGELFF. In nucleotides, the CDR3 is TGCCTAACAGGGGTGAACACCGGGGAGCTGTTTTTT.

The V and J genes are TRBV5-1 and TRBJ1-1; no definite D call. Germline CDR1 reads SGHRS; CDR2 reads YFSETQ. Trimming left V 7 bases short and J 4 bases short, with 14 bases between. The CDR3 runs to 13 residues. CDR3 protein: CASQKEPGTEAFF. The CDR3 region has the DNA TGCGCCAGCCAGAAAGAACCGGGCACTGAAGCTTTCTTT.

A note on this clone: This specimen includes other DNA sequences encoding the same CDR3. CDR3 coding DNA: TGCAGCGGGTCGACAAGCACAGATACGCAGTATTTT. Translated: CSGSTSTDTQYF. This chain links TRBV29-1 with TRBJ2-3; D not resolved. V was cut by 7 bases and J by 0 bases, with 8 bases left in between. Germline V gene data show CDR1 as SQVTM and CDR2 as ANQGSEA. The CDR3 sequence is 12 residues long.

In its sample, this clone was seen once. CDR3 DNA: TGTGCCAGCACCCCTAGGAGAGACTCCGAGCAGTACTTC. Residues: CASTPRRDSEQYF. This chain links TRBV2 with TRBJ2-7; no clear D gene. CDR3 length: 13 amino acids. The germline V gene encodes CDR1 SNHLY and CDR2 FYNNEI. With 7 bases removed from V and 6 bases from J, the gap between germline ends came to 16 bases.

The rearrangement joins TRBV27 to TRBJ1-2; D is unresolved. The CDR3 is 13 residues long. CDR1 is MNHEY and CDR2 is SMNVEV in the germline V gene (reference sequence). Trimming removed 3 bases from V and 6 bases from J, with 11 bases in between. CDR3 residues: CASSFGSGDGYTF. The DNA of the CDR3 is TGTGCCAGCAGTTTTGGAAGTGGAGATGGCTACACCTTC.

The rearrangement links TRBV27 to TRBJ2-2, with D perhaps assigned TRBD1 or TRBD2 (5 bases each). Germline V lookup: CDR1 MNHEY, CDR2 SMNVEV (reference sequence). This CDR3 is 15 amino acids long. V was pared by 6 bases and J by 0 bases, with 11 bases between. The CDR3 loop is CASRRGVPNTGELFF. The CDR3 DNA reads as TGTGCCAGCAGGAGAGGGGTTCCGAACACCGGGGAGCTGTTTTTT.

V gene TRBV7-3 combines with J gene TRBJ2-1; 9 nucleotides line up with TRBD1. There are 12 residues in the CDR3. V shed 5 bases, J shed 10 bases, and the junction held 3 bases outside the gene matches. Germline assignment: CDR1 SGHTA and CDR2 FQGTGA. CDR3 sequence (DNA): TGTGCCAGCAGCCACAGGGGGCGGGAGCAGTTCTTC. Amino acids: CASSHRGREQFF.

As to this clone: A far larger clone lies a single base away; this is likely a read error. Additional DNA sequences in this sample encode the identical CDR3. The chain joins TRBV9 to TRBJ2-1; 9 nucleotides line up with TRBD1. The germline gives CDR1 SGDLS, CDR2 YYNGEE. The CDR3 sequence is 15 residues long. The trim removed 2 bases at V and 10 bases at J, leaving 10 bases unmatched. CDR3: CASSVGTGSGNEQFF. CDR3 sequence (DNA): TGTGCCAGCAGCGTCGGGACAGGGTCTGGGAACGAGCAGTTCTTC.

The CDR3 DNA is TGTGCCAGCAGTTTAGTCTGGGGTTCCCATCGCTCTAACTATGGCTACACCTTC. Protein: CASSLVWGSHRSNYGYTF. This rearrangement joins TRBV27 to TRBJ1-2; D unclear. CDR3 length: 18 residues. Germline assignment: CDR1 MNHEY and CDR2 SMNVEV (reference sequence). Trimming stripped 2 bases from V and 0 bases from J, with 19 bases between.

The J gene is TRBJ2-7, the V gene TRBV7-3; D is uncertain. The CDR3 has 15 residues. Germline CDR1 reads SGHTA; CDR2 reads FQGTGA. V dropped 5 bases and J dropped 0 bases, with 14 bases sitting between them. The DNA of the CDR3 is TGTGCCAGCAGCCCCAGAGATGGTAGCTCCTACGAGCAGTACTTC. Protein product: CASSPRDGSSYEQYF.

A note on this clone: Mismatch with germline at one junction end may stem from a read error. The V call is TRBV6-6, the J call TRBJ2-7, with 7 nucleotides matching TRBD1. Germline lookup yields CDR1 MNHNY and CDR2 SVGAGI (reference sequence). There are 16 residues in the CDR3. The CDR3: CACSYSPPGQAYEQYF. Here the CDR3 DNA reads TGTGCCTGCAGTTACTCCCCCCCCGGACAGGCCTACGAGCAGTACTTC.

This clone has just one count. The rearrangement joins TRBV5-4 to TRBJ2-2, with 9 bases aligning to TRBD2. V dropped 3 bases and J dropped 4; count of bases not matched to a gene: 13. The length of the CDR3 is 18 residues. Germline CDR1 SGHNT, CDR2 YYREEE (reference sequence). CDR3 sequence: CASSSPGGLAGITGELFF. The CDR3 DNA is TGTGCCAGCAGCTCTCCTGGGGGGCTAGCGGGAATCACCGGGGAGCTGTTTTTT. The complete variable domain, with remaining parts taken from reference TRBV5-4 and TRBJ2-2, reads ETGVTQSPTHLIKTRGQQVTLRCSSQSGHNTVSWYQQALGQGPQFIFQYYREEENGRGNFPPRFSGLQFPNYSSELNVNALELDDSALYLCASSSPGGLAGITGELFFGEGSRLTVL.

V gene TRBV19 combines with J gene TRBJ1-2; D remains unclear. The germline V gene has CDR1 LNHDA and CDR2 SQIVND (reference sequence). Trimming pared 0 bases from V and 5 bases from J, leaving 10 bases between. This CDR3 has 14 amino acids. The CDR3 region is CASSIDGQRYGYTF. The CDR3 bases are TGTGCCAGTAGTATAGATGGGCAGAGATATGGCTACACCTTC.

This clone occurred a few times. This rearrangement joins TRBV11-2 to TRBJ1-1; D remains ambiguous. The V gene's germline CDR1 is SGHAT and CDR2 FQNNGV. The V end was cut by 5 bases, the J end by 8 bases, with 12 bases between. This CDR3 has 12 amino acids. CDR3 sequence: CASSTSRSEAFF. The CDR3 DNA is TGTGCCAGCAGCACTAGCCGAAGCGAAGCTTTCTTT.

The chain combines TRBV28 with TRBJ2-2; no clear D. This CDR3 contains 13 residues. CDR1 and CDR2 (germline): MDHEN, SYDVKM. The V end was cut by 7 bases, the J end by 3 bases, with 9 bases between. CDR3 nucleotide sequence: TGTGCCAGCACCCAAAGAGACACCGGGGAGCTGTTTTTT. Translated, it gives CASTQRDTGELFF.